One and the same sample provided the 8 T cell receptor beta chains below, sequenced in a study of shared clonotypes between healthy human individuals. The naive CD8 subset, CD45RO-negative cells positively selected for CCR7, excluded terminally differentiated effector memory CD45RA+ cells. Data came from immunoSEQ multiplex PCR; TCRdb stores just in-frame clones and leaves some out. The sample has a few hundred thousand clones, 95% seen once. The sample consisted of naive CD8+ T cells sorted from blood. The receptors here all came from a woman in her thirties in good health.

This chain links TRBV7-6 with TRBJ2-7, with 9 bases aligning to TRBD2. This CDR3 has 17 amino acids. CDR1 and CDR2 (germline): SGHVS, FNYEAQ. V gave up 6 bases and J gave up 3 bases; unmatched junction bases: 15. CDR3 nucleotides: TGTGCCAGCAGTCCCCGCCCTTTTGCGGGAGGGTTCTACGAGCAGTACTTC. This gives the protein CASSPRPFAGGFYEQYF.

The chain joins TRBV7-9 to TRBJ2-7, with 10 bases matching TRBD2. Germline V CDR1 and CDR2: SEHNR, FQNEAQ (reference sequence). The CDR3 sequence is 16 residues long. V gave up 4 bases and J gave up 3 bases; unmatched junction bases: 9. CDR3 protein: CASSSRTSGTIYEQYF. The DNA of the CDR3 is TGTGCCAGCAGCTCCCGGACTAGCGGTACCATCTACGAGCAGTACTTC. The complete variable domain, with remaining parts taken from reference TRBV7-9 and TRBJ2-7, reads DTGVSQNPRHKITKRGQNVTFRCDPISEHNRLYWYRQTLGQGPEFLTYFQNEAQLEKSRLLSDRFSAERPKGSFSTLEIQRTEQGDSAMYLCASSSRTSGTIYEQYFGPGTRLTVT.

The genes are TRBV2 and TRBJ2-7; the D gene is possibly TRBD1 (6 bases). The V gene lost 6 bases and the J gene lost 2 bases, with 14 bases spanning the gap. There are 14 residues in the CDR3. Germline CDR1 SNHLY, CDR2 FYNNEI. In nucleotides, the CDR3 is TGTGCCAGCAGGGACAGTGATTGGGCCTACGAGCAGTACTTC. Translation: CASRDSDWAYEQYF.

The rearrangement uses TRBV27 and TRBJ1-4, with D perhaps TRBD1 (6 bases). V dropped 4 bases and J dropped 3 bases, with 15 bases sitting between them. Germline V lookup: CDR1 MNHEY, CDR2 SMNVEV (reference sequence). The CDR3 covers 16 residues. The CDR3 sequence: CASSYYRDPANEKLFF. The CDR3 region has the DNA TGTGCCAGCAGTTACTACAGGGATCCGGCTAATGAAAAACTGTTTTTT.

This chain connects TRBV27 to TRBJ1-1; perhaps TRBD1 as D (6 bases). With 2 bases removed from V and 3 bases from J, the gap between germline ends came to 7 bases. CDR1 and CDR2 from the germline V gene are MNHEY and SMNVEV (reference sequence). This CDR3 contains 13 residues. CDR3 sequence: CASSLNRDTEAFF. The CDR3 bases are TGTGCCAGCAGTTTAAACAGGGACACTGAAGCTTTCTTT.

The V call is TRBV5-1, the J call TRBJ2-7; D remains unclear. Deletions cut 4 bases from V and 0 bases from J, with 11 bases between. CDR3 length: 14 residues. Germline CDR1 is SGHRS and CDR2 is YFSETQ. CDR3 sequence: CASSPPSSSYEQYF. DNA of the CDR3: TGCGCCAGCAGCCCACCATCTAGCTCCTACGAGCAGTACTTC.

The chain combines TRBV27 with TRBJ2-2, with D possibly being TRBD1 or TRBD2 (5 bases each). CDR1 and CDR2 (germline): MNHEY, SMNVEV (reference sequence). V was pared by 1 base and J by 9 bases, with 12 bases between. The CDR3 runs 14 residues. This chain's CDR3 is CASSLWGSLRELFF. The CDR3, as DNA: TGTGCCAGCAGTTTATGGGGGTCGTTGCGGGAGCTGTTTTTT.

The gene calls are TRBV27 and TRBJ2-7; D may be TRBD1 or TRBD2 (5 bases each). The germline V gene has CDR1 MNHEY and CDR2 SMNVEV (reference sequence). The CDR3 totals 13 residues. The CDR3, as DNA: TGTGCGGGAAGAAAGGGGAGCTCCTACGAGCAGTACTTC. It encodes CAGRKGSSYEQYF.